This T cell receptor (beta chain) originates from a study of blood T cell repertoires in COVID-19. For the study at large: Acute-phase and convalescent COVID-19 samples originated in the United States, Italy and Spain. Sample material is recorded as cDNA or gDNA derived from T cells, B-cell-depleted T cells, or PBMCs.

Clones were sequenced by immunoSEQ multiplex PCR, and TCRdb holds only the in-frame ones, with some missing. This table has approximately 90,000 clones, nearly 90% appearing once. CDR3 length: 13 residues. With 8 bases clipped from V and 4 bases from J, the junction kept 5 bases outside the gene matches. Germline-derived CDR1 and CDR2 are LNHDA and SQIVND (reference sequence). The TCR was taken from a middle-aged man with acute or convalescent COVID-19. The specimen sequenced was peripheral blood. This chain joins TRBV19 and TRBJ1-1, with TRBD1 matching over 9 bases. The DNA of the CDR3 is TGTGCCAGTCGCGGGGGACAGGGCACTGAAGCTTTCTTT. Protein sequence: CASRGGQGTEAFF. The full variable domain, rest sourced from reference TRBV19 and TRBJ1-1, is DGGITQSPKYLFRKEGQNVTLSCEQNLNHDAMYWYRQDPGQGLRLIYYSQIVNDFQKGDIAEGYSVSREKKESFPLTVTSAQKNPTAFYLCASRGGQGTEAFFGQGTRLTVV.